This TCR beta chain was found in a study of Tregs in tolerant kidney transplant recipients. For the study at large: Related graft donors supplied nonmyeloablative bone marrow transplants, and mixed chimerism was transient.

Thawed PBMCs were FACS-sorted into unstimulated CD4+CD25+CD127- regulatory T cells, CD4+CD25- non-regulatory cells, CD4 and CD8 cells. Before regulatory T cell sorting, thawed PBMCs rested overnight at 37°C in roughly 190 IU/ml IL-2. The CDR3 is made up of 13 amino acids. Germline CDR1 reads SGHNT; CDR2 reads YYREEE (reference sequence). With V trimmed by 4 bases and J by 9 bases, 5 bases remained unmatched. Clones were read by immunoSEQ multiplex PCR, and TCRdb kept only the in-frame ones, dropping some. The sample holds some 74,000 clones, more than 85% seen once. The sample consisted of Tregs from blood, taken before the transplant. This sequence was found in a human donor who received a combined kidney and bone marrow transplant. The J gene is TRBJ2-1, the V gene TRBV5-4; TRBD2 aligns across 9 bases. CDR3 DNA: TGTGCCAGCAGCCGGACTAGCGACGGTGAGCAGTTCTTC. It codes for CASSRTSDGEQFF.